This is a list of T cell receptor beta chains from one sample in a study of monozygotic twins with inflammatory bowel disease. With the 5' RACE reads reprocessed, TCRdb shows one record per CDR3 protein and no DNA. The sample is made up of 300,000 to 350,000 distinct CDR3 sequences, and the top ten hold 2% to 2.5% of it. The sequencing input was blood. All receptors come from a human donor with ulcerative colitis or Crohn's disease, or a healthy co-twin of an affected twin (not recorded which). CDR3s include the opening cysteine and the closing phenylalanine or tryptophan.

J | V | CDR3
TRBJ1-1 | TRBV28 | CASRDKSPGTRTEAFF
TRBJ2-7 | TRBV6-1 | CASRSSGMGSYEQYF
TRBJ2-7 | TRBV5-1 | CASSPGTGRHEQYF
TRBJ2-2 | TRBV5-4 | CASSWGSLDTGELFF
TRBJ1-6 | TRBV18 | CASSPDAGKWGNSPLHF
TRBJ2-7 | TRBV27 | CASSTARVSGYEQYF
TRBJ1-1 | TRBV27 | CASSLGSGEAFF
TRBJ2-1 | TRBV20-1 | CSARDPRGTGKDEQFF
TRBJ2-1 | TRBV4-2 | CASSHQLAGVPSVSYNEQFF
TRBJ1-1 | TRBV29-1 | CSVEDHRGVGAFF
TRBJ1-1 | TRBV20-1 | CSGKKGGNTEAFF
TRBJ2-1 | TRBV20-1 | CSAQIQNINEQFF
TRBJ1-1 | TRBV3-1 | CASSLRGGTEAFF
TRBJ2-7 | TRBV5-1 | CASSSGMVRSYEQYF
TRBJ2-7 | TRBV6-2/TRBV6-3 | CASSRTGNEQYF
TRBJ2-7 | TRBV12-3/TRBV12-4 | CASSSPGQRFYEQYF
TRBJ2-1 | TRBV19 | CASSIKEPTPPIEQFF
TRBJ1-5 | TRBV6-5 | CASSWDRSNQPQHF
TRBJ2-3 | TRBV27 | CATFGGAVYTQYF
TRBJ2-5 | TRBV7-9 | CASSLAGAMETQYF
TRBJ2-5 | TRBV9 | CASSVDEQKTQYF
TRBJ2-5 | TRBV7-6 | CGSSPGQGQRETQYF
TRBJ2-7 | TRBV12-3/TRBV12-4 | CASSPESYEQYF
TRBJ2-5 | TRBV28 | CASSPPQGWETQYF
TRBJ1-6 | TRBV5-1 | CASSADRGQNSPLHF
TRBJ2-1 | TRBV7-2 | CASSSSGQGIDEQFF
TRBJ1-6 | TRBV19 | CASSINRLHLHF
TRBJ2-7 | TRBV20-1 | CSANPGLGYSYEQYF
TRBJ2-1 | TRBV27 | CASSLAGYEQFF
TRBJ2-1 | TRBV14 | CASSQGTSGYYNEQFF
TRBJ2-5 | TRBV5-1 | CASSFEGAETQYF
TRBJ1-5 | TRBV10-3 | CAISPDGQPQHF
TRBJ2-1 | TRBV6-5 | CASSYRVTGTVKGNEQFF
TRBJ2-7 | TRBV6-1 | CASRGSGGARGYEQYF
TRBJ2-1 | TRBV6-1 | CASSPSGTGLSNEQFF
TRBJ2-1 | TRBV5-6 | CASSSSQRLGNEQFF
TRBJ2-6 | TRBV14 | CASSQVEIAGANVLTF
TRBJ2-7 | TRBV5-4 | CASSLEEGSRFTSEQYF
TRBJ1-5 | TRBV12-3/TRBV12-4 | CASSGGQTSNQPQHF
TRBJ2-7 | TRBV7-9 | CASSLRTGLLEQYF
TRBJ1-2 | TRBV15 | CATSRPGQPEGYTF
TRBJ2-3 | TRBV5-1 | CASSRSGTGGVDTQYF
TRBJ1-4 | TRBV2 | CASSPVAGPFNEKLFF
TRBJ2-7 | TRBV5-4 | CASSLTGIGEQYF
TRBJ1-2 | TRBV3-1 | CASSQDPNSDYGYTF
TRBJ2-2 | TRBV5-6 | CASSGSGTGNAGELFF
TRBJ2-1 | TRBV5-1 | CASSLTPGLAGGYNEQFF
TRBJ2-3 | TRBV20-1 | CSARDTGTSGDTQYF
TRBJ2-1 | TRBV28 | CASLSGLGYNEQFF
TRBJ2-1 | TRBV24-1 | CATSALGTGSNNEQFF
TRBJ2-1 | TRBV6-4 | CASSDSRESSYNEQFF
TRBJ1-2 | TRBV29-1 | CSVETGYGYTF
TRBJ1-2 | TRBV5-1 | CASTSPRGGYTF
TRBJ1-4 | TRBV12-3/TRBV12-4 | CASSLGGAGNEKLFF
TRBJ2-1 | TRBV7-2 | CASSFRRENEQFF